The sample holds a few counts of the clone carrying this TCR beta chain. As yet, its antigen is unknown. The sample originates from a study of radiation and T cells in renal cell carcinoma. Notes on the study in general: Top tumor clonotypes rose in blood 2 weeks post-radiation, then contracted.

Per germline, CDR1 SGHRS and CDR2 YFSETQ. V lost 5 bases to trimming and J lost 2 bases, with 13 bases between them. This CDR3 has 14 residues. Time point of the sample: blood 4 weeks post-SBRT, at nephrectomy. The treatment was: 15 Gy SBRT to primary tumor, nephrectomy 4 weeks later. Nephrectomy followed 15 Gy stereotactic body radiation by 4 weeks. Clones were read by immunoSEQ multiplex PCR, and TCRdb kept only the in-frame ones, dropping some. Found here are 120,000 to 150,000 clones, approximately 86% of them singletons; the top ten hold over 15%. Sequencing used blood, obtained from a patient whose treatment included radiotherapy and nephrectomy. The V and J genes are TRBV5-1 and TRBJ1-1; possibly TRBD1 for D (5 bases). The sequence was collected from a woman aged 45-65 years with renal cell carcinoma. Here the CDR3 DNA reads TGCGCCAGCAGTCCCGGGACTCTTAACACTGAAGCTTTCTTT. Its protein product is CASSPGTLNTEAFF.